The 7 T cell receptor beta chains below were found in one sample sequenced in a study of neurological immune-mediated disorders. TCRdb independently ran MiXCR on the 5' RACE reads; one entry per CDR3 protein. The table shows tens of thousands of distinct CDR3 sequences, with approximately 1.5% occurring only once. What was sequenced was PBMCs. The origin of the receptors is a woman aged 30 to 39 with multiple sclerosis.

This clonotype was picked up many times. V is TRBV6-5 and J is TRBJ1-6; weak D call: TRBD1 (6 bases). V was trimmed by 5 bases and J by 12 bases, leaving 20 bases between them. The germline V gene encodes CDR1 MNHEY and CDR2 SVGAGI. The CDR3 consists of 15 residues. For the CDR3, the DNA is TGTGCCAGCAGTCCCTCTGGCCTTACAGGGAAACCCCTCCACTTT. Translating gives CASSPSGLTGKPLHF.

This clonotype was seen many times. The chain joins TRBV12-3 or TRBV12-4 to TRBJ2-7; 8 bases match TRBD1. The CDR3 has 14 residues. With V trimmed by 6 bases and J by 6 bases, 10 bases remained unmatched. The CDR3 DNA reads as TGTGCCAGCAGAACAGGGGGAGGAGTGCGCGAGCAGTACTTC. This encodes CASRTGGGVREQYF.

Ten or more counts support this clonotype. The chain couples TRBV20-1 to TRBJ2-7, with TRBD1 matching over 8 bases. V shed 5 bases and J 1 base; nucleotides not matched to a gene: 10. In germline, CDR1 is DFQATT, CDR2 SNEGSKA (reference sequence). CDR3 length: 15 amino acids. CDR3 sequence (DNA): TGCAGTGCTCGCCCTCGGACAGGGTTTTCCTACGAGCAGTACTTC. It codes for CSARPRTGFSYEQYF.

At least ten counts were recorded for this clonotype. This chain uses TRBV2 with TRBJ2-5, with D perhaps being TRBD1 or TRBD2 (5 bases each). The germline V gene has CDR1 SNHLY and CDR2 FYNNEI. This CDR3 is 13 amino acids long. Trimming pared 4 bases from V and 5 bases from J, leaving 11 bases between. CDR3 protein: CASSGDAQETQYF. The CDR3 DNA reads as TGTGCCAGCAGTGGGGACGCCCAGGAGACCCAGTACTTC. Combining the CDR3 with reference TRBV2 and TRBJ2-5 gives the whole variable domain EPEVTQTPSHQVTQMGQEVILRCVPISNHLYFYWYRQILGQKVEFLVSFYNNEISEKSEIFDDQFSVERPDGSNFTLKIRSTKLEDSAMYFCASSGDAQETQYFGPGTRLLVL.

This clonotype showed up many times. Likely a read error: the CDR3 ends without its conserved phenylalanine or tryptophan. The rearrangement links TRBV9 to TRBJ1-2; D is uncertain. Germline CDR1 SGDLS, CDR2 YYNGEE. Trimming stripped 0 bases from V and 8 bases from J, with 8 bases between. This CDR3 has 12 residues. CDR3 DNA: TGTGCCAGCAGCGTAGGGGGTCGCGGCTACACCTGC. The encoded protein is CASSVGGRGYTC.

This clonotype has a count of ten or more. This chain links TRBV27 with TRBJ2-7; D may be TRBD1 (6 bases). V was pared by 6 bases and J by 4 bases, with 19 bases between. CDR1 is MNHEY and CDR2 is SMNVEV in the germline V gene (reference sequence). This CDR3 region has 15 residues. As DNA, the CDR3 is TGTGCCAGCAGCCCCGGACAGACCCAATTGTACGAGCAGTACTTC. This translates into CASSPGQTQLYEQYF.

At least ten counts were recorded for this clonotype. CDR3 nucleotides: TGTGCCAGCAACGGCGAAAAACTGTTTTTT. It yields the protein CASNGEKLFF. The chain carries TRBV28 and TRBJ1-4; D uncertain. This CDR3 is 10 amino acids long. The germline V gene has CDR1 MDHEN and CDR2 SYDVKM. The V and J ends lost 7 bases and 8 bases respectively, with 5 bases between them.